Listed here are 27 T cell receptor beta chains from one sample, sequenced in a study of response to subunit inactivated influenza vaccine. MiXCR was run by TCRdb on the RT-PCR reads, yielding one entry per CDR3 protein. The sample carries 600,000 to 700,000 distinct CDR3 sequences, about 14% recorded once. The source was PBMCs from blood, collected approximately 15 days before vaccination. These receptor sequences come from a man aged 50-59 years who received an inactivated influenza vaccine.

This clonotype was counted at least ten times. V is TRBV20-1 and J is TRBJ1-2; D might be TRBD1 (6 bases). Trimming stripped 0 bases from V and 2 bases from J, with 10 bases between. Per the germline V gene, CDR1 is DFQATT and CDR2 is SNEGSKA (reference sequence). The CDR3 has 14 residues. CDR3 sequence (DNA): TGCAGTGCTAGAGATGGACAGATCAACTATGGCTACACCTTC. It codes for CSARDGQINYGYTF.

The chain has TRBV6-5 and TRBJ2-3; D possibly corresponds to TRBD1 (5 bases). Between the trimmed V and J ends, which lost 0 bases and 3 bases, there was a span of 13 bases. The germline CDR1 and CDR2 sequences are MNHEY and SVGAGI. The CDR3 sequence is 16 residues long. As DNA, the CDR3 is TGTGCCAGCAGTTACTCCCCGGCAGGGCGGACAGATACGCAGTATTTT. Translation: CASSYSPAGRTDTQYF.

This clonotype was seen more than once but under ten times. The rearrangement uses TRBV20-1 and TRBJ2-7; 7 nucleotides align to TRBD2. Germline V gene data show CDR1 as DFQATT and CDR2 as SNEGSKA (reference sequence). V shed 3 bases and J 1 base; nucleotides not matched to a gene: 3. The CDR3 runs 13 residues. CDR3 sequence reads: CSASSAGSYEQYF. As DNA, the CDR3 is TGCAGTGCTAGCTCAGCGGGATCCTACGAGCAGTACTTC.

This clonotype was counted a few times. J is TRBJ2-7 and V is TRBV7-2; 9 bases map to TRBD1. Losses at the gene ends were 2 bases for V and 3 bases for J; bases not matched to a gene: 5. Per the germline V gene, CDR1 is SGHTA and CDR2 is FQGNSA. There are 15 residues in the CDR3. CDR3 DNA sequence: TGTGCCAGCAGCTTAACCAGGGGACAGGGCTACGAGCAGTACTTC. Amino acids: CASSLTRGQGYEQYF.

In its sample, this clonotype was seen many times. The chain joins TRBV12-3 or TRBV12-4 to TRBJ2-1; perhaps TRBD2 as D (7 bases). The CDR3 covers 16 residues. Trimming took off 6 bases at V and 1 base at J, with 16 bases between the two ends. The DNA of the CDR3 is TGTGCCAGCAGGACGTGGGGGGGGGCTTCCTACAATGAGCAGTTCTTC. It is translated as CASRTWGGASYNEQFF.

This clonotype was counted between two and nine times. The chain joins TRBV7-9 to TRBJ2-5; 10 bases are a match to TRBD1. Germline V gives CDR1 SEHNR, CDR2 FQNEAQ (reference sequence). Losses at the gene ends were 3 bases for V and 6 bases for J; bases not matched to a gene: 1. The CDR3 covers 13 residues. The CDR3 sequence: CASSLGQGQTQYF. The DNA for the CDR3 is TGTGCCAGCAGCTTGGGACAGGGGCAGACCCAGTACTTC.

Only a few counts were recorded for this clonotype. The chain couples TRBV7-2 to TRBJ1-4; D remains ambiguous. The length of the CDR3 is 12 residues. Between the trimmed V and J ends, which lost 0 bases and 7 bases, there was a span of 3 bases. The germline V gene has CDR1 SGHTA and CDR2 FQGNSA. CDR3 DNA sequence: TGTGCCAGCAGCTTAGCGCCTGAAAAACTGTTTTTT. Its translation is CASSLAPEKLFF.

The chain is built from TRBV9 and TRBJ2-7; D not resolved. Germline assignment: CDR1 SGDLS and CDR2 YYNGEE. The CDR3 loop spans 15 amino acids. The V and J ends lost 0 bases and 8 bases respectively, with 18 bases between them. The CDR3 nucleotides are TGTGCCAGCAGCGTAGACTACGAAGGGTCTACGAAGCAGTACTTC. Translated, it gives CASSVDYEGSTKQYF.

The rearrangement uses TRBV9 and TRBJ2-3; D remains ambiguous. CDR1 is SGDLS and CDR2 is YYNGEE in the germline V gene. CDR3 length: 15 residues. Trimming shortened V by 4 bases and J by 7 bases, and 19 bases separated the two germline ends. CDR3 sequence: CASSSPPDLYNTQYF. The CDR3 DNA reads as TGTGCCAGCAGCTCACCCCCCGACCTTTACAATACGCAGTATTTT.

The table lists this clonotype with many counts. This chain connects TRBV20-1 to TRBJ2-3; possible D gene TRBD2, 5 bases. The CDR3 is 13 residues long. Trimming stripped 3 bases from V and 1 base from J, with 8 bases between. Germline CDR1 is DFQATT and CDR2 is SNEGSKA (reference sequence). Here the CDR3 reads CSARRRGTDTQYF. The CDR3 DNA reads TGCAGTGCTAGGAGGCGGGGCACAGATACGCAGTATTTT.

The chain recombines TRBV9 with TRBJ2-3; the D gene is possibly TRBD2 (6 bases). Germline-derived CDR1 and CDR2 are SGDLS and YYNGEE. This CDR3 region has 15 residues. Between the trimmed V and J ends, which lost 0 bases and 5 bases, there was a span of 13 bases. CDR3 in amino acids: CASSVVGGMGDTQYF. As DNA, the CDR3 is TGTGCCAGCAGCGTAGTTGGAGGGATGGGAGATACGCAGTATTTT.

This clonotype was recorded at least ten times. This chain uses TRBV27 with TRBJ1-2; TRBD1 aligns across 8 bases. The CDR3 contains 16 residues. Trimming took 2 bases from V and 4 from J; bases not matched to a gene: 9. The germline gives CDR1 MNHEY, CDR2 SMNVEV (reference sequence). This chain's CDR3 is CASSLNPTGARYGYTF. CDR3 DNA: TGTGCCAGCAGTTTAAACCCGACAGGGGCACGCTATGGCTACACCTTC.

The chain employs TRBV30 and TRBJ2-4, with no clear D. Trimming cost V 0 bases and J 4 bases, with 7 bases left between them. The germline gives CDR1 GTSNPN, CDR2 SVGIG (reference sequence). The CDR3 has 13 residues. CDR3 region: CAWSVDGKNIQYF. The DNA for the CDR3 is TGTGCCTGGAGTGTCGACGGGAAAAACATTCAGTACTTC.

The J gene is TRBJ1-5, the V gene TRBV7-2, with D perhaps TRBD1 (5 bases). V lost 3 bases to trimming and J lost 8 bases, with 14 bases between them. The CDR3 has 14 amino acids. CDR1 is SGHTA, CDR2 FQGNSA, per germline. In DNA, the CDR3 is TGTGCCAGCAGCTTTCGTGCGGGACCGGAGCCCCAGCATTTT. This translates into CASSFRAGPEPQHF.

The V and J genes are TRBV7-8 and TRBJ1-1; tentative D call: TRBD1 (6 bases). Germline V gene sequence: CDR1 SGHVS, CDR2 FQNEAQ. V shed 1 base and J shed 1 base, with 7 bases lying between them. The CDR3 runs 14 residues. The CDR3 DNA reads as TGTGCCAGCAGCTTAGACAGGGAGAACACTGAAGCTTTCTTT. The encoded protein is CASSLDRENTEAFF.

This clonotype was counted only a few times. The chain has TRBV7-2 and TRBJ2-2, with D hard to call. Germline V gene data show CDR1 as SGHTA and CDR2 as FQGNSA. V was trimmed by 5 bases and J by 1 base, leaving 11 bases between them. This CDR3 comprises 15 residues. This CDR3 reads CASSPRRLNTGELFF. CDR3 nucleotide sequence: TGTGCCAGCAGCCCGAGGAGACTGAACACCGGGGAGCTGTTTTTT.

At least ten counts were recorded for this clonotype. The gene calls are TRBV12-3 or TRBV12-4 and TRBJ2-7, with 8 bases matching TRBD1. With V trimmed by 6 bases and J by 4 bases, 14 bases remained unmatched. The length of the CDR3 is 16 residues. CDR3 sequence reads: CASRTYRGTPPYEQYF. CDR3 DNA: TGTGCCAGCAGAACGTACAGGGGGACCCCCCCGTACGAGCAGTACTTC.

The chain links TRBV2 to TRBJ2-7, with 7 bases identical to TRBD2. The J segment lost 0 bases and the V segment lost 7 bases, leaving 9 bases of the junction unmatched. Per the germline V gene, CDR1 is SNHLY and CDR2 is FYNNEI. This CDR3 region has 15 residues. Written as DNA, the CDR3 is TGTGCCAGCACCCTAAGCGGGACCGGCTCCTACGAGCAGTACTTC. It yields the protein CASTLSGTGSYEQYF.

The sample holds a few counts of this clonotype. V usage is TRBV28 and J usage is TRBJ2-3, with D maybe TRBD2 (5 bases). The CDR3 spans 15 residues. Germline V CDR1 and CDR2: MDHEN, SYDVKM. V lost 6 bases and J 4 bases, leaving 17 bases between the germline ends. The CDR3, as DNA: TGTGCCAGCAGCAAACTAGAATCGGGCCCAGATACGCAGTATTTT. Protein sequence: CASSKLESGPDTQYF. Together with reference TRBV28 and TRBJ2-3, the CDR3 gives the full variable domain: DVKVTQSSRYLVKRTGEKVFLECVQDMDHENMFWYRQDPGLGLRLIYFSYDVKMKEKGDIPEGYSVSREKKERFSLILESASTNQTSMYLCASSKLESGPDTQYFGPGTRLTVL.

The J gene is TRBJ2-1, the V gene TRBV24-1, with TRBD2 matching over 12 bases. Germline lookup yields CDR1 KGHDR and CDR2 SFDVKD. The J segment lost 7 bases and the V segment lost 9 bases, leaving 15 bases of the junction unmatched. This CDR3 contains 17 residues. CDR3 sequence reads: CATGRSSGRAGGNEQFF. Written as DNA, the CDR3 is TGTGCCACCGGGCGGTCTAGCGGGAGGGCAGGCGGGAATGAGCAGTTCTTC.

The table lists this clonotype with a few counts. The chain joins TRBV5-6 to TRBJ2-2; D might be TRBD2 (6 bases). The CDR3 runs to 15 residues. Trimming removed 4 bases at V and 4 bases at J, with 14 bases between. Germline CDR1 and CDR2: SGHDT and YYEEEE. The CDR3 DNA reads as TGTGCCAGCAGCCTTAACGCGGGGCGCACCGGGGAGCTGTTTTTT. It codes for CASSLNAGRTGELFF.

This clonotype was recorded at least ten times. The CDR3 DNA sequence: TGCGCCAGCAGCTTGGAAGGGAATAGCAATCAGCCCCAGCATTTT. Amino acids: CASSLEGNSNQPQHF. This chain joins TRBV5-1 and TRBJ1-5; the D is unclear. The V end was cut by 0 bases, the J end by 0 bases, with 7 bases between. Germline V lookup: CDR1 SGHRS, CDR2 YFSETQ. There are 15 residues in the CDR3.

This clonotype appeared a few times. The chain has TRBV27 and TRBJ1-1; D is ambiguous. From germline, CDR1 is MNHEY and CDR2 SMNVEV (reference sequence). This CDR3 has 15 residues. V was pared by 0 bases and J by 0 bases, with 8 bases between. The CDR3 sequence: CASSLSTAMNTEAFF. The CDR3 DNA reads as TGTGCCAGCAGTTTATCGACGGCTATGAACACTGAAGCTTTCTTT.

In its sample, this clonotype was seen a few times. V is TRBV7-8 and J is TRBJ2-2, with TRBD2 as a possible D gene (6 bases). Per germline, CDR1 SGHVS and CDR2 FQNEAQ. V dropped 0 bases and J dropped 5 bases, with 10 bases sitting between them. The CDR3 is 15 residues long. DNA of the CDR3: TGTGCCAGCAGCTTAGCCCGGAGCGGGACCGGGGAGCTGTTTTTT. Encoded protein: CASSLARSGTGELFF. The whole variable domain, filled in from reference TRBV7-8 and TRBJ2-2, reads GAGVSQSPRYKVAKRGQDVALRCDPISGHVSLFWYQQALGQGPEFLTYFQNEAQLDKSGLPSDRFFAERPEGSVSTLKIQRTQQEDSAVYLCASSLARSGTGELFFGEGSRLTVL.

There are a few counts of this clonotype. The chain links TRBV29-1 to TRBJ2-4; 13 nucleotides match TRBD2. V lost 6 bases to trimming and J lost 0 bases; unmatched junction nucleotides: 8. The CDR3 consists of 17 residues. Germline values: CDR1 SQVTM, CDR2 ANQGSEA. The CDR3, as DNA: TGCAGCGTGACCACTAGCGGGAGGGTTCTAGCCAAAAACATTCAGTACTTC. It codes for CSVTTSGRVLAKNIQYF.

The genes are TRBV7-2 and TRBJ2-7, with TRBD2 identical over 7 bases. Trimming removed 4 bases from V and 0 bases from J; junction bases left unmatched: 6. The CDR3 consists of 15 residues. Germline lookup yields CDR1 SGHTA and CDR2 FQGNSA. The CDR3 reads CASSSQRGPSYEQYF. The DNA for the CDR3 is TGTGCCAGCAGCTCCCAGCGGGGTCCCTCCTACGAGCAGTACTTC.

This clonotype was seen at least ten times. This chain connects TRBV15 to TRBJ2-1, with TRBD2 matching over 8 bases. The germline gives CDR1 LNHNV, CDR2 YYDKDF (reference sequence). The V gene end was trimmed by 4 bases and the J gene end by 4 bases; junction bases not matched to a gene: 6. CDR3 length: 15 residues. Here the CDR3 reads CATSTQREPYNEQFF. CDR3 DNA: TGTGCCACCAGCACCCAGCGGGAGCCTTACAATGAGCAGTTCTTC.